The sequence of this T cell receptor beta chain was determined in a study of shared clonotypes between healthy human individuals. Study-level results: In contrast to clonotypes shared by all four donors, non-shared clonotypes had lower generation probabilities.

Produced via immunoSEQ multiplex PCR; TCRdb's table is partial and in-frame only. The table includes a few hundred thousand clones, roughly 91% detected once. The CDR3 consists of 14 residues. Per the germline V gene, CDR1 is SGHDT and CDR2 is YYEEEE. The V gene end was trimmed by 3 bases and the J gene end by 0 bases; junction bases not matched to a gene: 0. Turning to this clone: Its target is unknown.

Sample: memory CD8+ T cells sorted from blood. Subset of the sample: CD45RO+ cells pooled with CCR7-negative TemRA cells. The chain recombines TRBV5-6 with TRBJ1-3, with TRBD1 matching over 7 bases. The sequence came from a man between 18 and 29 years old in good health. The CDR3 loop is CASSWDSSGNTIYF. CDR3 bases: TGTGCCAGCAGCTGGGACAGCTCTGGAAACACCATATATTTT. The whole variable domain, filled in from reference TRBV5-6 and TRBJ1-3, reads DAGVTQSPTHLIKTRGQQVTLRCSPKSGHDTVSWYQQALGQGPQFIFQYYEEEERQRGNFPDRFSGHQFPNYSSELNVNALLLGDSALYLCASSWDSSGNTIYFGEGSWLTVV.